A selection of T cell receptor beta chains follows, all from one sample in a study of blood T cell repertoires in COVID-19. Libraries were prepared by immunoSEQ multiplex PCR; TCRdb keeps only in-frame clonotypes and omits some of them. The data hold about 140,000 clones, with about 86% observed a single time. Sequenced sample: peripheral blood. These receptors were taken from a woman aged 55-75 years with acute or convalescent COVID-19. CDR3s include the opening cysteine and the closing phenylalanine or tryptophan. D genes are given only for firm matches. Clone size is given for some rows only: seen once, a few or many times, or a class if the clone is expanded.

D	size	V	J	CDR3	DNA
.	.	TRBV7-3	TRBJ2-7	CASSLKRLAPQYF	TGTGCCAGCAGCTTAAAGCGCCTAGCGCCGCAGTACTTC
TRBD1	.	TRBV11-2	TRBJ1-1	CASSLVPTGAGDTEAFF	TGTGCCAGCAGCTTAGTGCCGACAGGGGCGGGGGACACTGAAGCTTTCTTT
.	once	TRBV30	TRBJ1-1	CAWRAGSSAEAFF	TGTGCCTGGAGAGCGGGGTCGAGCGCTGAAGCTTTCTTT
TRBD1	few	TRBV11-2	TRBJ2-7	CASSAPGQGAYEQYF	TGTGCCAGCAGCGCCCCGGGACAGGGGGCATACGAGCAGTACTTC
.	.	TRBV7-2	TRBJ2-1	CASRQGLTYNEQFF	TGTGCCAGCAGACAAGGACTGACCTACAATGAGCAGTTCTTC
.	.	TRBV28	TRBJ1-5	CASSFVLSGNSNQPQHF	TGTGCCAGCAGTTTCGTTCTGTCAGGGAATAGCAATCAGCCCCAGCATTTT
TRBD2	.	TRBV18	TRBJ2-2	CASSPPGGRTGELFF	TGTGCCAGCTCACCACCGGGGGGGAGAACCGGGGAGCTGTTTTTT
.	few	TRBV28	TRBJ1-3	CASSSLRGPIAGNTIYF	TGTGCCAGCAGTTCCCTTAGGGGTCCGATAGCCGGAAACACCATATATTTT
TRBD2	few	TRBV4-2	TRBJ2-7	CASSQDVASGGYEQYF	TGTGCCAGCAGCCAAGATGTGGCTAGCGGCGGCTACGAGCAGTACTTC
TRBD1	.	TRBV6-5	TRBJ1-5	CASSYAPTGAQHF	TGTGCCAGCAGTTACGCACCGACAGGGGCCCAGCATTTT
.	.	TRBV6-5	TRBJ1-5	CASSYERNSNQPQHF	TGTGCCAGCAGTTACGAGAGAAATAGCAATCAGCCCCAGCATTTT
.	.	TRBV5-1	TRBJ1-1	CASSFAGLNTEAFF	TGCGCCAGCAGCTTCGCGGGTTTGAACACTGAAGCTTTCTTT
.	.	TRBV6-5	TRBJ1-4	CASNSLTQGRKLFF	TGTGCCAGTAATAGTCTAACCCAAGGGAGAAAACTGTTTTTT
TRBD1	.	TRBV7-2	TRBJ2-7	CASSSGQGRGYEQYF	TGTGCCAGCAGCTCGGGACAGGGGCGGGGGTACGAGCAGTACTTC
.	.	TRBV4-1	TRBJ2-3	CASSQGGGTDTQYF	TGCGCCAGCAGCCAAGGGGGGGGCACAGATACGCAGTATTTT
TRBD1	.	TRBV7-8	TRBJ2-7	CASSPNRGQYF	TGTGCCAGCAGCCCTAACAGGGGGCAGTACTTC
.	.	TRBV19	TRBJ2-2	CASSMSRVNTGELFF	TGTGCCAGTAGTATGTCCAGGGTGAACACCGGGGAGCTGTTTTTT
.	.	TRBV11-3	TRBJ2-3	CASSQLQGADTQYF	TGTGCCAGCAGTCAGCTGCAGGGCGCAGATACGCAGTATTTT
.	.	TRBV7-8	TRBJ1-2	CASSLRDSYGYTF	TGTGCCAGCAGCCTGAGGGACTCCTATGGCTACACCTTC
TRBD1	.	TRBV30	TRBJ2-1	CAWSRGTGRYNEQFF	TGTGCCTGGAGTCGGGGGACAGGGAGATACAATGAGCAGTTCTTC